This note documents a single T cell receptor (beta chain) sequence. The sample is drawn from a study of sequential checkpoint blockade in melanoma. The wider study: Patients were randomized 1:1 to nivolumab-then-ipilimumab or ipilimumab-then-nivolumab first-line. Maintenance nivolumab came after either treatment sequence.

Produced via immunoSEQ multiplex PCR; TCRdb's table is partial and in-frame only. Found here are fewer than 25,000 clones, roughly 76% of them singletons; the top ten hold under 30%. The treatment here: randomized to nivolumab then ipilimumab (arm A) or the reverse (arm B). No patient had prior DNA-damaging chemotherapy. The V gene end was trimmed by 5 bases and the J gene end by 2 bases; junction bases not matched to a gene: 1. From germline, CDR1 is MRHNA and CDR2 SNTAGT. The CDR3 runs 14 residues. The V call is TRBV6-4, the J call TRBJ2-3; 10 bases map to TRBD2. The TCR sequence derives from a human donor with melanoma. The sample in question was CD8+ T cells sorted from blood (inferred from file names), obtained from a patient given nivolumab and ipilimumab in sequence. CDR3 coding DNA: TGTGCCAGCAGTAGCGGGGGGGCCACAGATACGCAGTATTTT. Translated, it gives CASSSGGATDTQYF.